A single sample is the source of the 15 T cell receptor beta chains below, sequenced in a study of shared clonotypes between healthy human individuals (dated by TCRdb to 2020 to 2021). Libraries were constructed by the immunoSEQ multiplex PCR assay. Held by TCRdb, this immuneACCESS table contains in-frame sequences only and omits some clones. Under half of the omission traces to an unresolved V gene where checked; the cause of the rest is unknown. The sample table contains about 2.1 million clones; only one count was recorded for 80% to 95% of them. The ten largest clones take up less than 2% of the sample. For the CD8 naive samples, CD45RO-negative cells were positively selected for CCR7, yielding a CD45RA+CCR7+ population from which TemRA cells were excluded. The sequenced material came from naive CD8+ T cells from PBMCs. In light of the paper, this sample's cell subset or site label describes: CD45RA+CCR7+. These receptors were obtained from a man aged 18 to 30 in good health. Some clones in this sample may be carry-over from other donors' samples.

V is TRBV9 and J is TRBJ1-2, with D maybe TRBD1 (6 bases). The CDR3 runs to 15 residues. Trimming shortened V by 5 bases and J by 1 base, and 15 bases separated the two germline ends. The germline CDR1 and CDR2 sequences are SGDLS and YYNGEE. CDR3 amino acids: CASRSTMDSNYGYTF. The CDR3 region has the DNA TGTGCCAGCAGGAGTACAATGGACAGTAACTATGGCTACACCTTC.

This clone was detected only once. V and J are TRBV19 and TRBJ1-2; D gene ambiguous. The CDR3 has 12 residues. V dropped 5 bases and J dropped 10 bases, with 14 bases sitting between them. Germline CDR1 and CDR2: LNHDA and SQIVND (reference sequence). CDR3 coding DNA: TGTGCCAGTAGTTATGGACTGCCGGACTACACCTTC. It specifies CASSYGLPDYTF.

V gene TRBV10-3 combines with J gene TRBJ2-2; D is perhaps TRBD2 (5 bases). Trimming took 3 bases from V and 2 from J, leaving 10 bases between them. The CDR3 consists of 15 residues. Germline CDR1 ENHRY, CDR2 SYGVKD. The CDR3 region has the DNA TGTGCCATCAGTGAACTATCGGGAAACACCGGGGAGCTGTTTTTT. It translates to CAISELSGNTGELFF.

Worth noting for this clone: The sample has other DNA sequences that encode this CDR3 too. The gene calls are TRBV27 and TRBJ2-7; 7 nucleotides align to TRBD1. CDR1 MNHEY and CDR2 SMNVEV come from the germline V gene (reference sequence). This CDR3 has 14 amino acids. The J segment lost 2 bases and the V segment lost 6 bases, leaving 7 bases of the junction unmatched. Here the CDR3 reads CASSLTGLAYEQYF. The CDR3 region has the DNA TGTGCCAGCAGCCTGACAGGGCTCGCCTACGAGCAGTACTTC.

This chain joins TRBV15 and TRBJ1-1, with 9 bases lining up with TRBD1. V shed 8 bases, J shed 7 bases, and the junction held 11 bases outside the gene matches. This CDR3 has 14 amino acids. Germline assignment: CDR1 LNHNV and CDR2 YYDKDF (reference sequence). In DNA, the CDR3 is TGTGCCACCCGCCAGACAGGGGGGAGCGTTGAAGCTTTCTTT. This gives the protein CATRQTGGSVEAFF. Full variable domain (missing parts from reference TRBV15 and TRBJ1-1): DAMVIQNPRYQVTQFGKPVTLSCSQTLNHNVMYWYQQKSSQAPKLLFHYYDKDFNNEADTPDNFQSRRPNTSFCFLDIRSPGLGDTAMYLCATRQTGGSVEAFFGQGTRLTVV.

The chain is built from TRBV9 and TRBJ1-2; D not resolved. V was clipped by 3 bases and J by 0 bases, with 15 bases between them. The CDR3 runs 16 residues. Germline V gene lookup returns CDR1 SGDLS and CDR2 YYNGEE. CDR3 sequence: CASSAPAGRSNYGYTF. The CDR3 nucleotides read TGTGCCAGCAGCGCACCCGCCGGGCGATCTAACTATGGCTACACCTTC.

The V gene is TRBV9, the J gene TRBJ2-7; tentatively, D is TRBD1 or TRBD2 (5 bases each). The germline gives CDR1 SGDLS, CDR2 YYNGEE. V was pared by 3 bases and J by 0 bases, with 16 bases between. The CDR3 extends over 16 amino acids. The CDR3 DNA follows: TGTGCCAGCAGCGCCTACGGGACGGCGTCCTCCTACGAGCAGTACTTC. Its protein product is CASSAYGTASSYEQYF.

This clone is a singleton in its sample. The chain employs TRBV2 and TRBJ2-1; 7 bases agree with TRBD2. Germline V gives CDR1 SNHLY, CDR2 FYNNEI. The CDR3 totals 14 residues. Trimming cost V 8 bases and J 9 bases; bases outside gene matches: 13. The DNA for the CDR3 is TGTGCCAGCCTCCGCTGGGAGACGGGGGGTGAGCAGTTCTTC. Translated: CASLRWETGGEQFF.

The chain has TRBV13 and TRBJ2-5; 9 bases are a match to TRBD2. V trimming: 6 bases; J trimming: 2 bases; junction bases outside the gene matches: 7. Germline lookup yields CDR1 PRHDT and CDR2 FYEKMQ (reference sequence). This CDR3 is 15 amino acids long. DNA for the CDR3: TGTGCCAGCAGTGACCGGACTAGCGTGCAAGAGACCCAGTACTTC. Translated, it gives CASSDRTSVQETQYF.

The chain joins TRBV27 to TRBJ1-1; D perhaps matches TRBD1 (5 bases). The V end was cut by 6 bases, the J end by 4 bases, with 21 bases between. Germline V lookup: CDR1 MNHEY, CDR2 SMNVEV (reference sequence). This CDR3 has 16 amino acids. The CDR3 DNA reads TGTGCCAGCAGAACGCTCGTGAAGGGGCGGGGCACTGAAGCTTTCTTT. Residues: CASRTLVKGRGTEAFF.

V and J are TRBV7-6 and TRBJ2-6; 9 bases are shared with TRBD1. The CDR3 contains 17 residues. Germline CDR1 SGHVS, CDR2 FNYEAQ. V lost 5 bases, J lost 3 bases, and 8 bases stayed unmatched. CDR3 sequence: CASSARDRVIGANVLTF. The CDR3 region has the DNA TGTGCCAGCAGCGCCCGGGACAGGGTAATTGGGGCCAACGTCCTGACTTTC.

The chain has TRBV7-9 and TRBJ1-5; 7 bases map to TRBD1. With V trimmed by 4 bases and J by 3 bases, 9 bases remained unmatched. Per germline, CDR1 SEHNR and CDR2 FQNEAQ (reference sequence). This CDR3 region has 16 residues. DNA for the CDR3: TGTGCCAGCAGCTCGGAAAGGACAGGATTCAATCAGCCCCAGCATTTT. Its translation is CASSSERTGFNQPQHF.

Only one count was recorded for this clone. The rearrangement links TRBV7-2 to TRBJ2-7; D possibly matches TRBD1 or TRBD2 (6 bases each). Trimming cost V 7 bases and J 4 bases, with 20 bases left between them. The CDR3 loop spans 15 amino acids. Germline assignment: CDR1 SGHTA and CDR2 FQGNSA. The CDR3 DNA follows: TGTGCCAGCACCCCATATGGGGCGGGACATTACGAGCAGTACTTC. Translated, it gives CASTPYGAGHYEQYF.

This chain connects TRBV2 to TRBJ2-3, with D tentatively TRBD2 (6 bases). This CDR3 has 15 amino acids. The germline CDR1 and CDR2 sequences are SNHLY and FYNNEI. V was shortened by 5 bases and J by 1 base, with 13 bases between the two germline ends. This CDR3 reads CASSRGGARTDTQYF. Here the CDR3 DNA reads TGTGCCAGCAGTCGGGGCGGGGCTCGCACAGATACGCAGTATTTT.

CDR3 DNA sequence: TGTGCCAGCAGGACCGGGACAGGGGCCACTGAAGCTTTCTTT. Amino acid sequence: CASRTGTGATEAFF. The chain employs TRBV7-9 and TRBJ1-1; 10 bases fit TRBD1. The ends lost 6 bases at V and 4 bases at J; junction bases unmatched: 5. The CDR3 runs 14 residues. Germline V gene sequence: CDR1 SEHNR, CDR2 FQNEAQ (reference sequence).